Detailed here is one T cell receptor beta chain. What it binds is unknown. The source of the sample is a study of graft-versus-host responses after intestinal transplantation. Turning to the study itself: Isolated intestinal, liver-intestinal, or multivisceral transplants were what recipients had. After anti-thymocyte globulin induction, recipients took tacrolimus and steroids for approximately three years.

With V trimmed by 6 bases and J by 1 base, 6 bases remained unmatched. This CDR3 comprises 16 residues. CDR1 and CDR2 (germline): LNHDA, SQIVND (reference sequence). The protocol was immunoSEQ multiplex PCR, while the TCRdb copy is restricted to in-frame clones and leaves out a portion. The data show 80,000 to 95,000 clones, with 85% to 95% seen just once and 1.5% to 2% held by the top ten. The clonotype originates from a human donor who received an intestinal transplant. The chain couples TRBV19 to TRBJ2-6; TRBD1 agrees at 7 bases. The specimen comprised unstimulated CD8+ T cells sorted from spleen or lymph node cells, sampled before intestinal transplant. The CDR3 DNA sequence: TGTGCCAGTAGAAGAGGGGGCGCGTCTGGGGCCAACGTCCTGACTTTC. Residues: CASRRGGASGANVLTF.